The 20 T cell receptor beta chains presented below share a single source sample, sequenced in a study of cytomegalovirus exposure and HLA in healthy donors. Use of 60 Vbeta and 13 Jbeta primers characterized the PCR. Clones were sequenced by immunoSEQ multiplex PCR, and TCRdb holds only the in-frame ones, with some missing. Among roughly 140,000 clones listed, about 80% were seen once. Sequencing was performed on PBMCs. Receptor source: a middle-aged man in good health and CMV-seropositive.

The chain employs TRBV5-1 and TRBJ2-2; possibly TRBD2 for D (5 bases). Trimming removed 5 bases from V and 5 bases from J, with 13 bases in between. The CDR3 length is 14 residues. The germline gives CDR1 SGHRS, CDR2 YFSETQ. In DNA form, the CDR3 reads TGCGCCAGCAGAGTCGAGGGCTGGACCGGGGAGCTGTTTTTT. Its translation is CASRVEGWTGELFF.

This chain uses TRBV11-2 with TRBJ2-1; TRBD2 matches 9 bases. Trimming cost V 4 bases and J 15 bases; bases outside gene matches: 7. Germline V gene lookup returns CDR1 SGHAT and CDR2 FQNNGV. The CDR3 sequence is 12 residues long. The CDR3 here is CASSWGGTSRFF. As DNA, the CDR3 is TGTGCCAGCAGCTGGGGGGGGACTAGCAGGTTCTTC.

The V and J genes are TRBV29-1 and TRBJ1-2, with D maybe TRBD1 (6 bases). V lost 4 bases, J lost 4 bases, and 19 bases lay in between. The CDR3 contains 15 residues. Looked up from germline, CDR1 is SQVTM and CDR2 is ANQGSEA. The CDR3 nucleotides are TGCAGCGTTGGGGGCCGTCAGGGGAGTTTCTATGGCTACACCTTC. Translated, it gives CSVGGRQGSFYGYTF.

This sequence joins TRBV19 and TRBJ1-1; TRBD1 matches at 7 bases. V gave up 8 bases and J gave up 0 bases; unmatched junction bases: 6. Germline CDR1 is LNHDA and CDR2 is SQIVND (reference sequence). This CDR3 spans 14 amino acids. The CDR3 region is CASWDRIMNTEAFF. The CDR3, as DNA: TGTGCCAGTTGGGACAGAATTATGAACACTGAAGCTTTCTTT.

The rearrangement uses TRBV5-6 and TRBJ2-2, with D perhaps TRBD1 (5 bases). Trimming removed 0 bases at V and 3 bases at J, with 6 bases between. The CDR3 consists of 14 residues. The germline gives CDR1 SGHDT, CDR2 YYEEEE. The CDR3 loop reads CASSLARDTGELFF. Here the CDR3 DNA reads TGTGCCAGCAGCTTGGCCAGGGACACCGGGGAGCTGTTTTTT.

This chain uses TRBV18 with TRBJ2-7; 9 bases are a match to TRBD1. This CDR3 is built from 16 residues. V lost 3 bases to trimming and J lost 4 bases; unmatched junction nucleotides: 10. CDR1 KGHSH and CDR2 LQKENI come from the germline V gene. The CDR3 coding sequence is TGTGCCAGCTCACCTATACGAGTAGGGACAGGGTACGAGCAGTACTTC. It specifies CASSPIRVGTGYEQYF.

This rearrangement joins TRBV10-1 to TRBJ2-3; 13 bases align to TRBD2. CDR1 and CDR2 from the germline V gene are WNHNN and SYGVQD (reference sequence). Trimming cost V 4 bases and J 4 bases; bases outside gene matches: 5. The CDR3 covers 16 residues. The CDR3 loop is CASSGSTSGRADTQYF. For the CDR3, the DNA is TGCGCCAGCAGTGGATCAACTAGCGGGAGGGCAGATACGCAGTATTTT.

The chain joins TRBV12-5 to TRBJ2-7; the D gene is possibly TRBD2 (5 bases). Trimming removed 7 bases at V and 2 bases at J, with 12 bases between. Germline values: CDR1 LGHNT, CDR2 FRNRAP. The CDR3 loop spans 13 amino acids. This CDR3 reads CASVLWGAYEQYF. The CDR3 DNA is TGTGCTAGTGTCCTGTGGGGAGCCTACGAGCAGTACTTC.

The J gene is TRBJ2-1, the V gene TRBV5-4, with 8 bases matching TRBD2. The CDR3 is made up of 16 amino acids. V shed 0 bases and J 2 bases; nucleotides not matched to a gene: 4. Germline values: CDR1 SGHNT, CDR2 YYREEE (reference sequence). CDR3 sequence: CASSLAGGRTYNEQFF. In DNA form, the CDR3 reads TGTGCCAGCAGCTTGGCCGGCGGGAGGACCTACAATGAGCAGTTCTTC.

The chain combines TRBV11-2 with TRBJ1-2; 7 nucleotides line up with TRBD1. V shed 5 bases and J 3 bases; nucleotides not matched to a gene: 12. From germline, CDR1 is SGHAT and CDR2 FQNNGV. The CDR3 loop spans 16 amino acids. This CDR3 reads CASSPRQGRGDYGYTF. As DNA, the CDR3 is TGTGCCAGCAGCCCAAGACAGGGTAGGGGGGACTATGGCTACACCTTC.

The chain links TRBV6-6 to TRBJ1-5; 11 bases are a match to TRBD1. With 6 bases clipped from V and 4 bases from J, the junction kept 5 bases outside the gene matches. From germline, CDR1 is MNHNY and CDR2 SVGAGI (reference sequence). This CDR3 spans 15 amino acids. In nucleotides, the CDR3 is TGTGCCAGCAGGAGGGACAGGGGGTTGAATCAGCCCCAGCATTTT. It encodes CASRRDRGLNQPQHF.

This clone was recorded a few times. V and J are TRBV19 and TRBJ2-3, with 11 bases that match TRBD1. V was pared by 6 bases and J by 5 bases, with 7 bases of the junction left unmatched. Per germline, CDR1 LNHDA and CDR2 SQIVND (reference sequence). The length of the CDR3 is 15 residues. In nucleotides, the CDR3 is TGTGCCAGTAGGGTAGGACAGGGGGCAAAAGATACGCAGTATTTT. Translated: CASRVGQGAKDTQYF.

V gene TRBV19 combines with J gene TRBJ1-1, with D perhaps matching TRBD1 (5 bases). There are 13 residues in the CDR3. V was trimmed by 5 bases and J by 3 bases, leaving 10 bases between them. CDR1 is LNHDA, CDR2 SQIVND, per germline (reference sequence). The CDR3 DNA reads as TGTGCCAGTAGTTACAGGCTGGACACTGAAGCTTTCTTT. It codes for CASSYRLDTEAFF.

The chain has TRBV7-2 and TRBJ1-2, with D perhaps matching TRBD1 (6 bases). CDR1 and CDR2 (germline): SGHTA, FQGNSA. V was shortened by 5 bases and J by 2 bases, with 15 bases between the two germline ends. The CDR3 runs 15 residues. As DNA, the CDR3 is TGTGCCAGCAGCCCGCCAGGGGCGTGGAACTATGGCTACACCTTC. Its protein is CASSPPGAWNYGYTF.

This clone was observed a single time. The chain combines TRBV10-3 with TRBJ1-2; D uncertain. The CDR3 is made up of 14 amino acids. V was cut by 8 bases and J by 6 bases, with 19 bases left in between. CDR1 and CDR2 from the germline V gene are ENHRY and SYGVKD. The CDR3 DNA sequence: TGTGCCATCCTACCTGAGGCGGGTCCCCATGGCTACACCTTC. It codes for CAILPEAGPHGYTF.

The chain carries TRBV27 and TRBJ2-5, with 7 bases matching TRBD1. Trimming cost V 3 bases and J 3 bases; bases outside gene matches: 7. CDR1 and CDR2 (germline): MNHEY, SMNVEV (reference sequence). The CDR3 is made up of 15 amino acids. The CDR3 here is CASSFSRGHEETQYF. CDR3 sequence (DNA): TGTGCCAGCAGTTTCTCTAGGGGGCATGAAGAGACCCAGTACTTC.

The gene calls are TRBV5-1 and TRBJ2-7, with D possibly TRBD1 on 5 matching bases. The CDR3 sequence is 13 residues long. Deletions cut 2 bases from V and 7 bases from J, with 13 bases between. In germline, CDR1 is SGHRS, CDR2 YFSETQ. CDR3 residues: CASSFAGMGEQYF. Here the CDR3 DNA reads TGCGCCAGCAGCTTCGCAGGGATGGGAGAGCAGTACTTC.

The chain has TRBV7-9 and TRBJ2-1; a possible D gene is TRBD1 (5 bases). CDR3 size: 13 residues. Trimming took off 8 bases at V and 1 base at J, with 9 bases between the two ends. Germline CDR1 and CDR2: SEHNR and FQNEAQ (reference sequence). CDR3 region: CASAGQSYNEQFF. The CDR3, as DNA: TGTGCCAGCGCTGGACAATCCTACAATGAGCAGTTCTTC.

This CDR3 reads CASSLATSGFQETQYF. CDR3 bases: TGCGCCAGCAGCTTGGCGACTAGCGGTTTCCAAGAGACCCAGTACTTC. The chain recombines TRBV5-1 with TRBJ2-5; 9 bases are shared with TRBD2. Losses at the gene ends were 0 bases for V and 1 base for J; bases not matched to a gene: 4. Germline CDR1 reads SGHRS; CDR2 reads YFSETQ. The CDR3 contains 16 residues.

This clone was observed once. CDR3 sequence: CASSYSSRTDLEAFF. Written as DNA, the CDR3 is TGTGCCAGCAGTTACTCTAGTCGGACAGACCTTGAAGCTTTCTTT. The J gene is TRBJ1-1, the V gene TRBV6-5, with D possibly TRBD1 on 6 matching bases. V lost 0 bases and J 7 bases, leaving 15 bases between the germline ends. CDR3 length: 15 amino acids. Germline CDR1 reads MNHEY; CDR2 reads SVGAGI.